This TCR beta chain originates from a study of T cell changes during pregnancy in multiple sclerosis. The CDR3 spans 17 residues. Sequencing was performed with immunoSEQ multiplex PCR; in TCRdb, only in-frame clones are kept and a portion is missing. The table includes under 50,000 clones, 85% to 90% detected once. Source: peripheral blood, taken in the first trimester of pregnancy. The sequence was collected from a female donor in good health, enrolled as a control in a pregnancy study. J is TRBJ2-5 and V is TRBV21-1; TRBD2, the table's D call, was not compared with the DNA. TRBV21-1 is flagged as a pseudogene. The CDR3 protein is CASSKAPEALVRETQYF. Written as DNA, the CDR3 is TGTGCCAGCAGCAAAGCCCCCGAGGCTCTGGTAAGGGAGACCCAGTACTTC.